Below, one T cell receptor (beta chain) is given with its context. This sample was taken from a study of blood T cell repertoires in COVID-19. Study-wide background: Samples of COVID-19 (acute and convalescent) were obtained from the United States, Italy and Spain. T cells, B-cell-depleted T cells, or PBMCs provided the cDNA or gDNA that served as material.

Per the authors' pipeline: Using reference gene primer amplification, nucleated cell counts were estimated. The assay was immunoSEQ multiplex PCR, and TCRdb's table has in-frame clones only and misses some. The V and J calls and clone size come from that table; D and trimming were worked out from the DNA. Of some 260,000 clones in the sample, less than 85% were seen once. This CDR3 region has 14 residues. V was pared by 5 bases and J by 2 bases, with 13 bases between. Germline V gene sequence: CDR1 MNHEY, CDR2 SMNVEV (reference sequence). The rearrangement links TRBV27 to TRBJ2-7, with D perhaps TRBD2 (5 bases). This TCR was recovered from a woman between 18 and 29 years old with acute or convalescent COVID-19. The sequencing sample was made of peripheral blood. CDR3 nucleotides: TGTGCCAGCAGTCCCGACGCCGGGACCTACGAGCAGTACTTC. It encodes CASSPDAGTYEQYF.